This TCR beta chain was sequenced for a study of blood T cell repertoires in COVID-19 (dated by TCRdb to about 2020). Regarding the study in general: Samples covering the acute and convalescent phases of COVID-19 were provided by collaborators in the United States, Italy and Spain. The material from the prospective study consisted of cDNA or gDNA derived from T cells, B-cell-depleted T cells, or PBMCs. Subjects who had been exposed to COVID-19, were actively infected with it, or had recovered from it provided the deeply sampled blood TCRbeta repertoires that made up the dataset. A freely available public database, intended as a resource for researchers studying the immune response to SARS-CoV-2, is where the repertoires were released. Samples came from the ongoing ImmuneRACE study (first 160 participants) plus 1,254 subjects from 6 global collaborators. Sample metadata almost always included a de-identified subject ID, COVID-19 status, age in years and sex. HLA class I and class II types, where available, came from metadata supplied by the sample provider rather than from assay-based typing. On the study overall, not on this receptor specifically: The quantity of clinical and demographic metadata differed by source and by participant and was supplied without curation.

The immunoSEQ Assay, a bias-controlled multiplex PCR, was used to amplify TCRbeta CDR3 regions from genomic DNA. The source study handled its data this way. Within the assay, amplification of reference gene primers was used to estimate how many nucleated cells each sample contained. To quantify the absolute abundance of each unique TCRbeta CDR3 rearrangement, sequence reads were collapsed and filtered. For each sample, productive Simpson clonality was calculated as the square root of Simpson's diversity index over productive rearrangements. TCRdb re-hosts the immuneACCESS table, in-frame sequences only. Its copies lack some clones; in the studies checked, an unresolved V gene accounts for under half of them, and the cause for the rest is not known. The DNA gave D and trimming, while V, J and clone size come from that table. The sample table contains 100,000 to 150,000 clones; only one count was recorded for approximately 87% of them. Roughly 8% of the sample rests with the top ten.

Turning to this clone: The specificity of this receptor is unknown. Base-call qualities are not available, and no considerably larger clone is one nucleotide away.

Each collaborating institution followed its own protocols to collect whole blood in K2EDTA tubes. For TCRbeta analysis, collaborators shipped samples as frozen whole blood, isolated PBMCs, or DNA extracted from either of those sample types. From a lookup of the germline V gene, CDR1 and CDR2 are MNHEY and SVGEGT. Trimming accounts for 1 base at V and 3 bases at J, while the number of junction bases matched to no gene is 15. Including the terminal cysteine and phenylalanine, the CDR3 comprises 19 residues. Only CDR3 DNA remains: 57 bases, in frame from the first base. The specimen sequenced was peripheral blood. The clonotype comes from a man aged 50 to 60 with acute or convalescent COVID-19. Recombination joined TRBV6-2 or TRBV6-3 with TRBJ1-1, with 9 bases matching TRBD1. The nucleotide sequence is TGTGCCAGCAGTTACTTCCGGGACAGGGAGGCCGCGAGGGACACTGAAGCTTTCTTT. Its translation is CASSYFRDREAARDTEAFF.